This record covers a single T cell receptor beta chain. The antigen is not known. The sample belongs to a study of cytomegalovirus exposure and HLA in healthy donors. Sequenced by immunoSEQ multiplex PCR; TCRdb stores in-frame clones only, minus some. Among about 140,000 clones listed, 80% to 90% were seen once. Germline V gene data show CDR1 as MGHRA and CDR2 as YSYEKL. The CDR3 length is 16 residues. Unmatched junction bases numbered 4, after V lost 1 base and J lost 1 base. Study conclusions and caveats: In vitro, a few CMV-associated chains proved specific for CMV antigens. Cytomegalovirus status, reportedly, was diagnosed with high specificity and sensitivity by the classifier. Subsequent analysis revealed that first-cohort TCR clusters tended to co-occur in the 130 or so validation repertoires. About 180 TCR beta chains were listed as cytomegalovirus-associated.

This chain uses TRBV4-1 with TRBJ2-3; 8 nucleotides line up with TRBD2. The sample consisted of PBMCs. The sequence came from a man between 18 and 29 years old in good health and CMV-seropositive. The CDR3 region is CASSQASGGRTDTQYF. CDR3 bases: TGCGCCAGCAGCCAAGCGAGCGGGGGCCGCACAGATACGCAGTATTTT.